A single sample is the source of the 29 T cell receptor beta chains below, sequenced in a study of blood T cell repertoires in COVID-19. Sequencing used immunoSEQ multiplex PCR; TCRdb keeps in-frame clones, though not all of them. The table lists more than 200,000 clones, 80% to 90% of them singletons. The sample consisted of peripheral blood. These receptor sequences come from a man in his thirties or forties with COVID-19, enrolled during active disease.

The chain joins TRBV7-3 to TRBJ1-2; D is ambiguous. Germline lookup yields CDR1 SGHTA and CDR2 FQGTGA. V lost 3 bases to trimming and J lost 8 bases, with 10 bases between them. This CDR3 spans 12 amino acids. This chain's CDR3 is CASSFHAGGYTF. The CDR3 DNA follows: TGTGCCAGCAGCTTTCACGCGGGGGGCTACACCTTC.

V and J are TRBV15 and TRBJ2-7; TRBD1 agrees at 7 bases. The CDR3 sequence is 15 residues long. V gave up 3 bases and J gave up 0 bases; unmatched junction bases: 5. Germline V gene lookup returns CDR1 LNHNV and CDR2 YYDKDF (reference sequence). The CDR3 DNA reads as TGTGCCACCAGCAGTTGGGGGACAGCCTCCTACGAGCAGTACTTC. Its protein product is CATSSWGTASYEQYF.

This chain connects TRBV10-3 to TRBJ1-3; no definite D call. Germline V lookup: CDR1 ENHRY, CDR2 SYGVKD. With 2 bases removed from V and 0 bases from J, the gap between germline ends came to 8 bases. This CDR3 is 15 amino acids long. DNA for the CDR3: TGTGCCATCAGTGAGATTCCCAGCTCTGGAAACACCATATATTTT. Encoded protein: CAISEIPSSGNTIYF.

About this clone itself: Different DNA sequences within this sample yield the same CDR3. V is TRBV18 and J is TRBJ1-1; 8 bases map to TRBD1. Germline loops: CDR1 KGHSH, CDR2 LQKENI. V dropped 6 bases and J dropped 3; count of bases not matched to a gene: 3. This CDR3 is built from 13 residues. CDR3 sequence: CASSPDRDTEAFF. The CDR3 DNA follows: TGTGCCAGCTCCCCGGACAGGGACACTGAAGCTTTCTTT. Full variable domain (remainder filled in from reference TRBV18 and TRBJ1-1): NAGVMQNPRHLVRRRGQEARLRCSPMKGHSHVYWYRQLPEEGLKFMVYLQKENIIDESGMPKERFSAEFPKEGPSILRIQQVVRGDSAAYFCASSPDRDTEAFFGQGTRLTVV.

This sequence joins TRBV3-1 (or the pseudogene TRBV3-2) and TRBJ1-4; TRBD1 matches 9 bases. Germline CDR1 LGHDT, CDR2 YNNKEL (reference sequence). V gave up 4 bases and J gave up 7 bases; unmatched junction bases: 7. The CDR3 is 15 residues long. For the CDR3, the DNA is TGTGCCAGCAGCCCCGAGGACAGGGGAGGTGAAAAACTGTTTTTT. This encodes CASSPEDRGGEKLFF.

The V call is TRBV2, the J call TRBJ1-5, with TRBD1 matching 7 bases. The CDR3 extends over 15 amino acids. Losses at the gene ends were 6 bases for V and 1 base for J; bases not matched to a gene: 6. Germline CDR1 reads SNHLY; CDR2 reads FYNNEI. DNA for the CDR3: TGTGCCAGCAGCCGAGACAGGGTAAGCAATCAGCCCCAGCATTTT. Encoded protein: CASSRDRVSNQPQHF. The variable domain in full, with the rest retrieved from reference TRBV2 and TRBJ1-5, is EPEVTQTPSHQVTQMGQEVILRCVPISNHLYFYWYRQILGQKVEFLVSFYNNEISEKSEIFDDQFSVERPDGSNFTLKIRSTKLEDSAMYFCASSRDRVSNQPQHFGDGTRLSIL.

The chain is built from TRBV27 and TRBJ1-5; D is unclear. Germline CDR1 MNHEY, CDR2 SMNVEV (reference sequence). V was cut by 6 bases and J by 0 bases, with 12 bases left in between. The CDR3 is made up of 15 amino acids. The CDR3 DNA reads TGTGCCAGCAGCCAGAAGATAACTAGCAATCAGCCCCAGCATTTT. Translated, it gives CASSQKITSNQPQHF.

The CDR3 loop reads CATKEGAGNTEAFF. The CDR3 nucleotides are TGCGCCACTAAGGAGGGGGCGGGGAACACTGAAGCTTTCTTT. J is TRBJ1-1 and V is TRBV5-1; 7 nucleotides match TRBD1. Germline V CDR1 and CDR2: SGHRS, YFSETQ. The CDR3 totals 14 residues. V trimming: 9 bases; J trimming: 1 base; junction bases outside the gene matches: 9. Complete variable domain (other parts from reference TRBV5-1 and TRBJ1-1): KAGVTQTPRYLIKTRGQQVTLSCSPISGHRSVSWYQQTPGQGLQFLFEYFSETQRNKGNFPGRFSGRQFSNSRSEMNVSTLELGDSALYLCATKEGAGNTEAFFGQGTRLTVV.

The CDR3 is CASSEAPPRGWAKNIQYF. CDR3 coding DNA: TGTGCCAGCAGTGAAGCGCCCCCCCGGGGGTGGGCCAAAAACATTCAGTACTTC. This chain joins TRBV6-1 and TRBJ2-4, with D possibly TRBD2 on 6 matching bases. Germline lookup yields CDR1 MNHNS and CDR2 SASEGT. The CDR3 consists of 18 residues. Deletions cut 0 bases from V and 1 base from J, with 16 bases between.

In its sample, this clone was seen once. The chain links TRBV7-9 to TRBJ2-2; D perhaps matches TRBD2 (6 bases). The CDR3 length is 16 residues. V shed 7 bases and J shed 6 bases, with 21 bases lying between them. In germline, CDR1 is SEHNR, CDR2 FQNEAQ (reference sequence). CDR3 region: CASTTYTSRVSGELFF. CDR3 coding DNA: TGTGCCAGCACCACTTATACTAGCCGGGTGTCCGGGGAGCTGTTTTTT.

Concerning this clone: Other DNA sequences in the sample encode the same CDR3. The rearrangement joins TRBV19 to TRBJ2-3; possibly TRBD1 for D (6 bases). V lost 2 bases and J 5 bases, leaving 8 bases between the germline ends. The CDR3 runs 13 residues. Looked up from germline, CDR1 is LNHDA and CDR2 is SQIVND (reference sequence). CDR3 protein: CASSIQGIDTQYF. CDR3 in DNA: TGTGCCAGTAGTATACAGGGGATAGATACGCAGTATTTT.

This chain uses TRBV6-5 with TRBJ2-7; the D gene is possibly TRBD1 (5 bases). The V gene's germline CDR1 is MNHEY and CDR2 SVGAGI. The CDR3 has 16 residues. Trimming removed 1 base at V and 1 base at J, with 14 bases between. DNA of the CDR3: TGTGCCAGCAGTTACTTATCAAATCAGGGATCCTACGAGCAGTACTTC. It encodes CASSYLSNQGSYEQYF.

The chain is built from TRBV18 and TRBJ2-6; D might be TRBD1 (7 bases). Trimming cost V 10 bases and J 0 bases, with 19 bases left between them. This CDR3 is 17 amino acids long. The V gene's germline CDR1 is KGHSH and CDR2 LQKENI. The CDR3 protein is CAIPRETGSSGANVLTF. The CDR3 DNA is TGTGCCATCCCTCGGGAGACAGGGAGCTCTGGGGCCAACGTCCTGACTTTC.

Written as DNA, the CDR3 is TGTGCCAGCAGCGACAGGGGACGCAGCAGGTCACCCCTCCACTTT. It yields the protein CASSDRGRSRSPLHF. This sequence joins TRBV2 and TRBJ1-6, with 8 bases that match TRBD1. CDR3 length equals 15 residues. Germline CDR1 is SNHLY and CDR2 is FYNNEI. With V trimmed by 6 bases and J by 10 bases, 11 bases remained unmatched.

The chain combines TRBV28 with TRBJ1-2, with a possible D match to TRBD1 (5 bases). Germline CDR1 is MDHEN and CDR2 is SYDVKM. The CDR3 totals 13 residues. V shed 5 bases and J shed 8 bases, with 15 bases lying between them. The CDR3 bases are TGTGCCAGCAGTCACCGGGGGTCGGGAGGCTACACCTTC. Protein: CASSHRGSGGYTF.

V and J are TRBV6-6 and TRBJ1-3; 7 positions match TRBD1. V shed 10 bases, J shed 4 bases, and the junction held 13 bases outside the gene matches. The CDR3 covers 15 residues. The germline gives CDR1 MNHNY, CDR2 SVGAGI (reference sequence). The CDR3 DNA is TGTGCCACCACTCGGACAGGCGACAAAGGAAACACCATATATTTT. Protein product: CATTRTGDKGNTIYF.

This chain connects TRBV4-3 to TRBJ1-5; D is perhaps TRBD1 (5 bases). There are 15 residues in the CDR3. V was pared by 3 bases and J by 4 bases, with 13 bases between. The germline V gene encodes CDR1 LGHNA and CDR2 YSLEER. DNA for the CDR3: TGCGCCAGCAGCCAGACCAGACAGCCGAATCAGCCCCAGCATTTT. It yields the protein CASSQTRQPNQPQHF.

The chain's CDR3 is CASSSRASNEKLFF. Written as DNA, the CDR3 is TGTGCCAGCAGTTCCAGGGCTTCTAATGAAAAACTGTTTTTT. V gene TRBV27 combines with J gene TRBJ1-4, with D possibly matching TRBD1 (5 bases). CDR3 length: 14 residues. Germline CDR1 reads MNHEY; CDR2 reads SMNVEV (reference sequence). Trimming stripped 4 bases from V and 3 bases from J, with 9 bases between.

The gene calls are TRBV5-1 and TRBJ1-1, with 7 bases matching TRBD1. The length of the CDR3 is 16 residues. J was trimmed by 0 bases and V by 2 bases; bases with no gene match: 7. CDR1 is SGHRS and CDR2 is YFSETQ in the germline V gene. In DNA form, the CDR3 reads TGCGCCAGCAGCTTCGGGGCAGGGGGTCTGAACACTGAAGCTTTCTTT. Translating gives CASSFGAGGLNTEAFF.

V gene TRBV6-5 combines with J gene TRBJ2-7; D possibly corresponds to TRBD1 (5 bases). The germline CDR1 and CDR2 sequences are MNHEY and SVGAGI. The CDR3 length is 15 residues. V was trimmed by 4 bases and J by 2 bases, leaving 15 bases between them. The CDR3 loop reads CASSWGQALPYEQYF. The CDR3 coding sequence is TGTGCCAGCAGTTGGGGCCAGGCGCTGCCCTACGAGCAGTACTTC.

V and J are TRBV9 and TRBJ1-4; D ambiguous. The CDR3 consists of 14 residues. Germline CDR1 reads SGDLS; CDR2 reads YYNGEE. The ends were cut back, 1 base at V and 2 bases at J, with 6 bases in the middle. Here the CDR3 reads CASSVTVTNEKLFF. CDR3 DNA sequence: TGTGCCAGCAGCGTAACAGTGACTAATGAAAAACTGTTTTTT.

CDR3 nucleotides: TGTGCCAGCTCCCTCGGACAGACACTCAATTCACCCCTCCACTTT. This codes for CASSLGQTLNSPLHF. The chain combines TRBV18 with TRBJ1-6; D may be TRBD1 (6 bases). V was shortened by 6 bases and J by 7 bases, with 16 bases between the two germline ends. The CDR3 extends over 15 amino acids. The germline V gene encodes CDR1 KGHSH and CDR2 LQKENI.

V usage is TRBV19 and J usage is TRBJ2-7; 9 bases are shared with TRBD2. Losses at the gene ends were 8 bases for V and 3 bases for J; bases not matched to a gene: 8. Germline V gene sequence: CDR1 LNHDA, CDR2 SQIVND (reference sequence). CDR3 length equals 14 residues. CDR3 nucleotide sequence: TGTGCCAGTGCCCGCCGACTAGCGGTCTACGAGCAGTACTTC. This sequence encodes CASARRLAVYEQYF.

CDR3 bases: TGTGCCAGCACCCCAATATTGAAAGGGGACACTGAAGCTTTCTTT. The encoded protein is CASTPILKGDTEAFF. The chain employs TRBV25-1 and TRBJ1-1; D possibly corresponds to TRBD1 (5 bases). This CDR3 has 15 residues. Deletions cut 7 bases from V and 3 bases from J, with 18 bases between. Germline lookup yields CDR1 MGHDK and CDR2 SYGVNS.

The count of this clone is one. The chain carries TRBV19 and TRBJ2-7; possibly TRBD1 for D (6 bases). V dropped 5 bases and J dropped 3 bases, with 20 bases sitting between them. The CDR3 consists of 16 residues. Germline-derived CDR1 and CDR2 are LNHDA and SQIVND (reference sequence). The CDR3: CASSLGDIPSRYEQYF. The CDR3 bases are TGTGCCAGTAGTCTCGGGGACATCCCCTCTCGCTACGAGCAGTACTTC.

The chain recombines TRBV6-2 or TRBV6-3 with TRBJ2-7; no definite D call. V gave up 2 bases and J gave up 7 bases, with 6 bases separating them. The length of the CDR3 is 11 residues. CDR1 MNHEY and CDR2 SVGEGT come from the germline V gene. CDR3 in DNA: TGTGCCAGCAGTTACCCCGAGGAGCAGTACTTC. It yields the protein CASSYPEEQYF.

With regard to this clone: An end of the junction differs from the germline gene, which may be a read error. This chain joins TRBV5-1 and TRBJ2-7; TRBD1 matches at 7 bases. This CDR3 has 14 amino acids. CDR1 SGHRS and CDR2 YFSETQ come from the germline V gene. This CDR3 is CASSLEGASHEQYF. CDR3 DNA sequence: TGCGCCAGCAGCTTGGAGGGGGCCTCCCACGAGCAGTACTTC.

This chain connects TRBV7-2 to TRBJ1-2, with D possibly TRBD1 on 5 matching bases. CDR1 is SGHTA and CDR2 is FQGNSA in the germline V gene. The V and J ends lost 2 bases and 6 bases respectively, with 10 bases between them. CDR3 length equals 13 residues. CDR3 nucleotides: TGTGCCAGCAGCTTATCAGGGAACGATGGCTACACCTTC. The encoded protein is CASSLSGNDGYTF.

CDR3 coding DNA: TGTGCCAGCACGAGCAAGGGGACAGGGAGCGGAAACACCATATATTTT. It codes for CASTSKGTGSGNTIYF. The genes are TRBV6-6 and TRBJ1-3; 9 bases line up with TRBD1. The J segment lost 4 bases and the V segment lost 7 bases, leaving 11 bases of the junction unmatched. Germline V gives CDR1 MNHNY, CDR2 SVGAGI (reference sequence). There are 16 residues in the CDR3.